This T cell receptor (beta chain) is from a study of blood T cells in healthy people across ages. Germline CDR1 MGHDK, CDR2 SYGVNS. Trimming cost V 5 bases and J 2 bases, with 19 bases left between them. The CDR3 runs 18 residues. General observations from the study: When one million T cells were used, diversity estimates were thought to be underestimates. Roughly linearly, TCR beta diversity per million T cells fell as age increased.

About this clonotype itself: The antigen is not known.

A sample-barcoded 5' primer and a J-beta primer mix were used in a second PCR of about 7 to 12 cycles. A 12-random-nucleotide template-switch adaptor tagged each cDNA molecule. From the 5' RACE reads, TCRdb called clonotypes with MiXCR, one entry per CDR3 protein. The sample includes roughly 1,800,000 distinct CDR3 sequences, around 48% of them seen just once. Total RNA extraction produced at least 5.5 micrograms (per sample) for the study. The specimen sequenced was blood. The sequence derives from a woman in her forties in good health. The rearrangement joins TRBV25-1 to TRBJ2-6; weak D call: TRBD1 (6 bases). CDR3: CASSTQNRASTGANVLTF. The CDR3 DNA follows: TGTGCCAGCAGTACTCAAAACAGGGCTTCGACTGGGGCCAACGTCCTGACTTTC. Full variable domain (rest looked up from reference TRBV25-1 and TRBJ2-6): EADIYQTPRYLVIGTGKKITLECSQTMGHDKMYWYQQDPGMELHLIHYSYGVNSTEKGDLSSESTVSRIRTEHFPLTLESARPSHTSQYLCASSTQNRASTGANVLTFGAGSRLTVL.